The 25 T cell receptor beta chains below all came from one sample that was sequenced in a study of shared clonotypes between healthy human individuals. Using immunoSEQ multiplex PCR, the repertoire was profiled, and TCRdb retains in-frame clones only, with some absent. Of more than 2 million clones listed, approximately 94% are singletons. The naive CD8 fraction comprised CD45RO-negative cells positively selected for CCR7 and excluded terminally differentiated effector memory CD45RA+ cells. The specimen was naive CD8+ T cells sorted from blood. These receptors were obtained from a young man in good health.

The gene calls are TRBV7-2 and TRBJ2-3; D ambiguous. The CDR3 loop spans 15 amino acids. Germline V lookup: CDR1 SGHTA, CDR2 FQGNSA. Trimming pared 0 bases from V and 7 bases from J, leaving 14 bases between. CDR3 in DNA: TGTGCCAGCAGCTTAGCGGTTGGGGTGGGAAATACGCAGTATTTT. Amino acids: CASSLAVGVGNTQYF.

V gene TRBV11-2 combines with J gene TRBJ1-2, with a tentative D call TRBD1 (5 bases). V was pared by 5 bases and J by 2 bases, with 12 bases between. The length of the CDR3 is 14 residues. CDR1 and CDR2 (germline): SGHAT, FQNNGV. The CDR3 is CASSGQAYNYGYTF. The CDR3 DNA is TGTGCCAGCAGCGGACAAGCATACAACTATGGCTACACCTTC. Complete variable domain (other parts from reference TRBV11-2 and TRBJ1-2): EAGVAQSPRYKIIEKRQSVAFWCNPISGHATLYWYQQILGQGPKLLIQFQNNGVVDDSQLPKDRFSAERLKGVDSTLKIQPAKLEDSAVYLCASSGQAYNYGYTFGSGTRLTVV.

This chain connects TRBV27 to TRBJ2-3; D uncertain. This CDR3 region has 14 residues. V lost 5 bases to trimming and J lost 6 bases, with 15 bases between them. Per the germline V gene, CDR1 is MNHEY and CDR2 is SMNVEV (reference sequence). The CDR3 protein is CASSPRGHLDTQYF. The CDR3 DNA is TGTGCCAGCAGTCCACGCGGCCACTTGGATACGCAGTATTTT.

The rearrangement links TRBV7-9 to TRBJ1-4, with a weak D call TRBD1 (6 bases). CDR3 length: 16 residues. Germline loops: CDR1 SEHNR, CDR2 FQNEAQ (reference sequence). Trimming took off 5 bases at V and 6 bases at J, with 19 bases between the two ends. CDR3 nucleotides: TGTGCCAGCAGCCAAGTGGGGGGGCGAGAGGATGAAAAACTGTTTTTT. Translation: CASSQVGGREDEKLFF.

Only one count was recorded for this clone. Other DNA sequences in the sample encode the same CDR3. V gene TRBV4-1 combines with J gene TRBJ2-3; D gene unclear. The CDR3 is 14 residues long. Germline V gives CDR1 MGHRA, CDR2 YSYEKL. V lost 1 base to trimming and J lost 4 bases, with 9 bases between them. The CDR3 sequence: CASSQGLSPDTQYF. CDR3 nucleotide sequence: TGCGCCAGCAGCCAAGGTCTGAGCCCAGATACGCAGTATTTT.

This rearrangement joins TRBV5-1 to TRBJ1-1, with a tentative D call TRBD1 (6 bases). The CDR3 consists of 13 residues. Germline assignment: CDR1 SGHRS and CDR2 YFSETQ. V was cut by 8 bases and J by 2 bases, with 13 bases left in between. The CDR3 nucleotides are TGCGCCAGTGGACCGGGACAAAACACTGAAGCTTTCTTT. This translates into CASGPGQNTEAFF.

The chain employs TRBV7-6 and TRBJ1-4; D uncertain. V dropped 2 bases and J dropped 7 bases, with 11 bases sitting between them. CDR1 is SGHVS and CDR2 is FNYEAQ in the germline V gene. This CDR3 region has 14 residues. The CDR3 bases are TGTGCCAGCAGCTTAAAAGGAGAGGGTGAAAAACTGTTTTTT. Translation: CASSLKGEGEKLFF.

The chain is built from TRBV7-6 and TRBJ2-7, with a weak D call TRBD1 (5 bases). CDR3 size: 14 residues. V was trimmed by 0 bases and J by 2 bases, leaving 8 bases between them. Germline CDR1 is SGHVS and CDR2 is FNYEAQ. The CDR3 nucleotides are TGTGCCAGCAGCTTAGCCGACAGAACCTACGAGCAGTACTTC. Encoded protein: CASSLADRTYEQYF.

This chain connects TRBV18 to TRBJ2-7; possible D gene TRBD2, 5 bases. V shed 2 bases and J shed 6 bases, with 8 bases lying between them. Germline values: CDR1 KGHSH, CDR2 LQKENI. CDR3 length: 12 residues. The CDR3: CASSPSRGEQYF. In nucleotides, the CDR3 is TGTGCCAGCTCACCAAGCCGGGGCGAGCAGTACTTC.

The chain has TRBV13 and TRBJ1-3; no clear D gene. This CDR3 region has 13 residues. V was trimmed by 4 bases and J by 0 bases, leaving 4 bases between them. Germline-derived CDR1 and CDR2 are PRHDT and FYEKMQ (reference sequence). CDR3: CASSSFSGNTIYF. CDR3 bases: TGTGCCAGCAGCTCCTTCTCTGGAAACACCATATATTTT. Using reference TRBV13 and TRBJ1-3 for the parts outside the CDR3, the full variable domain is AAGVIQSPRHLIKEKRETATLKCYPIPRHDTVYWYQQGPGQDPQFLISFYEKMQSDKGSIPDRFSAQQFSDYHSELNMSSLELGDSALYFCASSSFSGNTIYFGEGSWLTVV.

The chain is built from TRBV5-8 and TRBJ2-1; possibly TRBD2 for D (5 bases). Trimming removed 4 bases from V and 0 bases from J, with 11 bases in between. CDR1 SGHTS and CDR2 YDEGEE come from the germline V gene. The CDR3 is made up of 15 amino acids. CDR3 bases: TGTGCCAGCAGCCCGGAGGCAGTCTCCTACAATGAGCAGTTCTTC. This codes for CASSPEAVSYNEQFF.

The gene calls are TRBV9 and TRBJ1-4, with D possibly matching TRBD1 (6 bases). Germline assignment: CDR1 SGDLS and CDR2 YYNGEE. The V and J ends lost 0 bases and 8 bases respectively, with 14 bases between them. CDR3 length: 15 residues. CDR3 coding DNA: TGTGCCAGCAGCGTAGTTGGGGGGCCCGGGGAAAAACTGTTTTTT. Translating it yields CASSVVGGPGEKLFF. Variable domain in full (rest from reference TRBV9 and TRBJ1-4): DSGVTQTPKHLITATGQRVTLRCSPRSGDLSVYWYQQSLDQGLQFLIQYYNGEERAKGNILERFSAQQFPDLHSELNLSSLELGDSALYFCASSVVGGPGEKLFFGSGTQLSVL.

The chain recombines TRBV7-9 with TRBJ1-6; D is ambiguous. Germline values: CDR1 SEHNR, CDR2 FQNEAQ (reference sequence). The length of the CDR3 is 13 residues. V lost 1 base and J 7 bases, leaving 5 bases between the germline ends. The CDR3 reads CASSLVENSPLHF. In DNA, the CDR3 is TGTGCCAGCAGCTTAGTGGAGAATTCACCCCTCCACTTT.

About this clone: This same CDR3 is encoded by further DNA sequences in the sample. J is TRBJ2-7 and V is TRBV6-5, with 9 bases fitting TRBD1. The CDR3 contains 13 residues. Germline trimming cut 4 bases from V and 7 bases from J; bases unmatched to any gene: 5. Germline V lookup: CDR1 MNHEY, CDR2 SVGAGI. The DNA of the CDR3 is TGTGCCAGCAGTTTGGGGACAGGGTATGAGCAGTACTTC. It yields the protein CASSLGTGYEQYF.

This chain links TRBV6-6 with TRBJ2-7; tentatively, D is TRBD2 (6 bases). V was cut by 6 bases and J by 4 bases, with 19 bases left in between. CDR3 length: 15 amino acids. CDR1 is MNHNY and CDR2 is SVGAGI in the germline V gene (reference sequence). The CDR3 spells CASSLTGTPGYEQYF. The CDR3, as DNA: TGTGCCAGCAGCCTAACCGGGACTCCTGGGTACGAGCAGTACTTC.

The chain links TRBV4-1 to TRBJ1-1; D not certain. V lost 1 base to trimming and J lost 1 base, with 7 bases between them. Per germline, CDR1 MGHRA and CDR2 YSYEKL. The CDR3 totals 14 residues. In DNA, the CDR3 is TGCGCCAGCAGCCAAGGGGGTGGGAACACTGAAGCTTTCTTT. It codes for CASSQGGGNTEAFF.

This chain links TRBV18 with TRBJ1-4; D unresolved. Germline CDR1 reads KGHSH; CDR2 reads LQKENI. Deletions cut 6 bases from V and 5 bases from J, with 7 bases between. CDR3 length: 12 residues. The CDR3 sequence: CASSPRNEKLFF. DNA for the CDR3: TGTGCCAGCTCCCCAAGGAATGAAAAACTGTTTTTT.

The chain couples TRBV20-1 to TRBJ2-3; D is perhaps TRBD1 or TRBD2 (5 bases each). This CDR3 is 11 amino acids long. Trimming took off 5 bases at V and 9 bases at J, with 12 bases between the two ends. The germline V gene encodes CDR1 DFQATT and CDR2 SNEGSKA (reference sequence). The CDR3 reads CSARDGYTQYF. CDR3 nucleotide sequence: TGCAGTGCTCGGGACGGTTACACGCAGTATTTT.

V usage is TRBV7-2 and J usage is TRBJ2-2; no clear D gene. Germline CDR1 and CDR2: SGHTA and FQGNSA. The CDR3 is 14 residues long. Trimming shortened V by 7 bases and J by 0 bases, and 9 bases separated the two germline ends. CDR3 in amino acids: CASTPRPNTGELFF. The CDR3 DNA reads TGTGCCAGCACCCCTCGGCCGAACACCGGGGAGCTGTTTTTT.

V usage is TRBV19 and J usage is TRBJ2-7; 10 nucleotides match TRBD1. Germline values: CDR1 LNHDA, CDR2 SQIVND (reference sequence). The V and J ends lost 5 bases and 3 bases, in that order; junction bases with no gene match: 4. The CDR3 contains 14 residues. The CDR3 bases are TGTGCCAGTAGTTTCGGACAGGGGGACTACGAGCAGTACTTC. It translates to CASSFGQGDYEQYF.

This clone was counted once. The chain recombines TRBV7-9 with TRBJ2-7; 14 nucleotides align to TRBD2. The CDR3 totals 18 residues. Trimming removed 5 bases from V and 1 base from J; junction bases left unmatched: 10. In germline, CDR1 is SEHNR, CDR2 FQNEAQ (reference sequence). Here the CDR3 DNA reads TGTGCCAGCAGCCGAGCGGGACTAGCGGGAGTCTCATCCTACGAGCAGTACTTC. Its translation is CASSRAGLAGVSSYEQYF.

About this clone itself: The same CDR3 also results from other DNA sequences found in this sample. CDR3 in amino acids: CASSLAAGSYNEQFF. CDR3 in DNA: TGTGCCAGCAGCTTAGCCGCCGGGAGTTACAATGAGCAGTTCTTC. The rearrangement links TRBV7-6 to TRBJ2-1; weak D call: TRBD2 (6 bases). Germline loops: CDR1 SGHVS, CDR2 FNYEAQ. This CDR3 is 15 amino acids long. Trimming took 0 bases from V and 4 from J, leaving 10 bases between them.

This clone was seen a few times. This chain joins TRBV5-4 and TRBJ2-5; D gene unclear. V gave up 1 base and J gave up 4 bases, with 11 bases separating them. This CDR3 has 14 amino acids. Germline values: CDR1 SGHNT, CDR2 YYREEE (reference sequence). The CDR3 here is CASSLLMVGETQYF. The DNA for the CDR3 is TGTGCCAGCAGCTTGCTCATGGTGGGAGAGACCCAGTACTTC.

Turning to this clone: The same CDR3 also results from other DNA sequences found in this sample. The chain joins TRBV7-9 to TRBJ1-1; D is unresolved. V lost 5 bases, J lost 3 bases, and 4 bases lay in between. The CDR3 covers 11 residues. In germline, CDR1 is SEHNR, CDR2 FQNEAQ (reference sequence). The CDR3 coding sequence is TGTGCCAGCAGCGAATACACTGAAGCTTTCTTT. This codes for CASSEYTEAFF.

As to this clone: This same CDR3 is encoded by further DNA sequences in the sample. For the CDR3, the DNA is TGTGCCAGCAGCTTTGGAGGTTCCTACGAGCAGTACTTC. This encodes CASSFGGSYEQYF. The V gene is TRBV7-6, the J gene TRBJ2-7, with D perhaps TRBD2 (5 bases). Germline values: CDR1 SGHVS, CDR2 FNYEAQ. Trimming removed 3 bases from V and 1 base from J, with 7 bases in between. The CDR3 extends over 13 amino acids.